The source of this TCR beta chain is a study of T cells after posttransplantation cyclophosphamide. Cells defined as naive were viable CD3+CD4+ or CD3+CD8+ and CCR7+CD45RA+CD45RO-CD95-CD27+CD28+. The related graft donor's blood sample was taken on the day of bone marrow donation. To note about this clone: Antigen specificity is unknown.

Whole-study results and caveats: Later post-transplant blood repertoires were often dominated by donor CD8+ memory clones. Recipient CMV seropositivity and CMV reactivation strongly tracked TRB clonality.

This CDR3 has 16 residues. Germline V gene lookup returns CDR1 MGHRA and CDR2 YSYEKL. Trimming removed 4 bases from V and 6 bases from J; junction bases left unmatched: 11. Here immunoSEQ multiplex PCR was the method, and the copy in TCRdb shows in-frame clones only, minus some. The table has about 31,000 clones, 85% to 95% seen once. The genes are TRBV4-1 and TRBJ2-1; 8 positions agree with TRBD1. The sequence came from a woman aged 55-70 years in good health, CMV-negative, and a related stem cell transplant donor. Input material: naive CD4+ T cells sorted from PBMCs. In nucleotides, the CDR3 is TGCGCCAGCAGCCTTTTAGGACAGGGTGGGATCAATGAGCAGTTCTTC. Translating it yields CASSLLGQGGINEQFF.